What follows are 10 T cell receptor beta chains derived from one specimen sequenced in a study of OX40 agonist ivuxolimab in advanced cancers. Method: immunoSEQ multiplex PCR; TCRdb's copy keeps in-frame clones and lacks some. The sample carries about 60,000 clones, roughly 87% recorded once. The sample in question was CD4+ or CD8+ T cells sorted from blood, obtained in a trial of the OX40 agonist ivuxolimab. The receptors come from an adult with an advanced solid tumor such as melanoma, head and neck, liver or kidney cancer.

The chain recombines TRBV25-1 with TRBJ2-6, with TRBD1 as a possible D gene (5 bases). V was trimmed by 5 bases and J by 5 bases, leaving 22 bases between them. Germline CDR1 is MGHDK and CDR2 is SYGVNS. The CDR3 spans 18 residues. The CDR3 protein is CASSKHATGQSRANVLTF. The CDR3 DNA reads as TGTGCCAGCAGTAAACATGCAACTGGACAAAGTCGGGCCAACGTCCTGACTTTC.

This chain uses TRBV4-1 with TRBJ1-5, with TRBD1 identical over 7 bases. Trimming removed 2 bases from V and 8 bases from J; junction bases left unmatched: 9. Germline lookup yields CDR1 MGHRA and CDR2 YSYEKL. The CDR3 runs to 15 residues. The CDR3 loop reads CASSQPKQGREPQHF. The DNA of the CDR3 is TGCGCCAGCAGCCAACCCAAACAGGGGAGGGAGCCCCAGCATTTT.

V and J are TRBV10-3 and TRBJ2-7; weak D call: TRBD2 (6 bases). Germline-derived CDR1 and CDR2 are ENHRY and SYGVKD. The ends were cut back, 3 bases at V and 4 bases at J, with 19 bases in the middle. The CDR3 sequence is 16 residues long. For the CDR3, the DNA is TGTGCCATCAGTGAACAGGAGGGCCTTGGGAAATACGAGCAGTACTTC. Translated, it gives CAISEQEGLGKYEQYF.

The chain recombines TRBV4-3 with TRBJ1-2, with D perhaps TRBD1 (6 bases). There are 14 residues in the CDR3. Trimming shortened V by 0 bases and J by 7 bases, and 12 bases separated the two germline ends. Germline CDR1 reads LGHNA; CDR2 reads YSLEER. The CDR3 sequence is CASSQERGAGGYTF. In DNA form, the CDR3 reads TGCGCCAGCAGCCAAGAACGGGGGGCTGGTGGCTACACCTTC.

The V gene is TRBV6-6, the J gene TRBJ1-4; tentative D call: TRBD1 (6 bases). Germline lookup yields CDR1 MNHNY and CDR2 SVGAGI (reference sequence). V lost 4 bases and J 0 bases, leaving 9 bases between the germline ends. The CDR3 spans 15 residues. DNA of the CDR3: TGTGCCAGCAGTTCGACAGGTCCAACTAATGAAAAACTGTTTTTT. This translates into CASSSTGPTNEKLFF.

This chain connects TRBV6-1 to TRBJ1-1; tentative D call: TRBD1 (6 bases). Trimming cost V 7 bases and J 7 bases, with 7 bases left between them. The CDR3 has 10 amino acids. Germline V lookup: CDR1 MNHNS, CDR2 SASEGT. The CDR3 DNA reads TGTGCCAGCAAGGGGGTTGAAGCTTTCTTT. As protein: CASKGVEAFF.

Details on this clone: At one end, the junction sequence differs from germline, possibly due to a read error. The gene calls are TRBV28 and TRBJ2-3; weak D call: TRBD2 (7 bases). In germline, CDR1 is MDHEN, CDR2 SYDVKM. This CDR3 is built from 15 residues. The CDR3 reads CAISRGAGNTDTQYF. The CDR3 DNA reads TGTGCCATCAGTCGGGGGGCGGGGAACACAGATACGCAGTATTTT.

The rearrangement uses TRBV18 and TRBJ2-3; the D gene is possibly TRBD2 (5 bases). CDR3 size: 13 residues. Between the trimmed V and J ends, which lost 3 bases and 6 bases, there was a span of 10 bases. Germline assignment: CDR1 KGHSH and CDR2 LQKENI. The CDR3 bases are TGTGCCAGCTCACCCGGGATCACGGATACGCAGTATTTT. Translating gives CASSPGITDTQYF.

The table lists this clone with a count of one. This rearrangement joins TRBV5-1 to TRBJ2-7; 13 bases are a match to TRBD2. The CDR3 loop spans 22 amino acids. The V gene's germline CDR1 is SGHRS and CDR2 YFSETQ. The V segment lost 4 bases and the J segment 0 bases; nucleotides outside the gene matches: 22. This CDR3 is CASSPKKGRTAGLAGPSYEQYF. The CDR3 nucleotides are TGCGCCAGCAGCCCAAAGAAGGGCAGGACAGCGGGACTAGCGGGGCCCTCCTACGAGCAGTACTTC.

A remark on this clone: Within the sample, other DNA sequences also encode this same CDR3. The gene calls are TRBV5-4 and TRBJ2-1; D is ambiguous. Trimming took off 0 bases at V and 2 bases at J, with 6 bases between the two ends. Germline loops: CDR1 SGHNT, CDR2 YYREEE (reference sequence). The CDR3 consists of 14 residues. CDR3 bases: TGTGCCAGCAGCTTGGACGGACCCTACAATGAGCAGTTCTTC. This sequence encodes CASSLDGPYNEQFF.